The T cell receptor beta chain under discussion was sequenced for a study of OX40 agonist ivuxolimab in advanced cancers. About the study: At 0.01 to 10 mg/kg, ivuxolimab was administered intravenously to patients every 2 weeks.

The germline V gene encodes CDR1 SGHDT and CDR2 YYEEEE. CDR3 length equals 14 residues. V gave up 4 bases and J gave up 4 bases, with 14 bases separating them. Method: immunoSEQ multiplex PCR; TCRdb's copy keeps in-frame clones and lacks some. The table has tens of thousands of clones, approximately 85% seen once. The sample here was CD4+ or CD8+ T cells sorted from blood, taken in a trial of the OX40 agonist ivuxolimab. This TCR was recovered from an adult with an advanced solid tumor such as melanoma, head and neck, liver or kidney cancer. This sequence joins TRBV5-6 and TRBJ1-2, with D hard to call. The CDR3 DNA follows: TGTGCCAGCAGCCCGGGTCGAGGGTCCTATGGCTACACCTTC. Protein: CASSPGRGSYGYTF. Drawing the rest from reference TRBV5-6 and TRBJ1-2, the complete variable domain is DAGVTQSPTHLIKTRGQQVTLRCSPKSGHDTVSWYQQALGQGPQFIFQYYEEEERQRGNFPDRFSGHQFPNYSSELNVNALLLGDSALYLCASSPGRGSYGYTFGSGTRLTVV.